The 21 T cell receptor beta chains presented below share a single source sample, sequenced in a study of beta chain features in type 1 diabetes. Sequenced material consisted of expressed TCRB transcripts (all of the isolated RNA was reverse transcribed). TCRdb's copy holds only in-frame clones and misses some; the assay was immunoSEQ multiplex PCR. The sample includes about 620,000 clones, about a sixth of them seen just once. The sequenced sample consisted of naive CD4+ T cells from blood. All receptors come from a man aged 18 to 35 in good health.

The V gene is TRBV15, the J gene TRBJ2-7; D unresolved. Between the trimmed V and J ends, which lost 1 base and 0 bases, there was a span of 7 bases. Germline-derived CDR1 and CDR2 are LNHNV and YYDKDF (reference sequence). CDR3 length: 14 amino acids. The CDR3 DNA is TGTGCCACCAGCAGAGTCGGCCCCTCCTACGAGCAGTACTTC. It codes for CATSRVGPSYEQYF.

This chain uses TRBV2 with TRBJ2-1; TRBD2 aligns across 8 bases. The ends lost 5 bases at V and 6 bases at J; junction bases unmatched: 12. The V gene's germline CDR1 is SNHLY and CDR2 FYNNEI. There are 16 residues in the CDR3. CDR3 loop: CASSFASGSSGNEQFF. Written as DNA, the CDR3 is TGTGCCAGCAGTTTCGCCAGCGGGAGCTCGGGCAATGAGCAGTTCTTC.

The chain is built from TRBV27 and TRBJ1-4, with D tentatively TRBD1 (6 bases). V lost 8 bases, J lost 0 bases, and 16 bases lay in between. CDR1 is MNHEY and CDR2 is SMNVEV in the germline V gene (reference sequence). The CDR3 runs to 16 residues. The CDR3 spells CASGFDRPATNEKLFF. CDR3 sequence (DNA): TGTGCCAGCGGATTCGACAGGCCCGCAACTAATGAAAAACTGTTTTTT.

This rearrangement joins TRBV30 to TRBJ1-1, with a weak D call TRBD1 (6 bases). Deletions cut 2 bases from V and 1 base from J, with 17 bases between. The CDR3 has 16 residues. The germline V gene has CDR1 GTSNPN and CDR2 SVGIG (reference sequence). CDR3 protein: CAWSSPVRGGNTEAFF. The CDR3 DNA reads as TGTGCCTGGAGTTCCCCCGTTAGGGGGGGGAACACTGAAGCTTTCTTT.

The chain is built from TRBV30 and TRBJ2-6, with no clear D. The CDR3 spans 14 residues. From germline, CDR1 is GTSNPN and CDR2 SVGIG (reference sequence). Trimming stripped 2 bases from V and 3 bases from J, with 8 bases between. CDR3 bases: TGTGCCTGGAGTTATTTGCTTGGGGCCAACGTCCTGACTTTC. Residues: CAWSYLLGANVLTF.

This clone has only a few counts. The genes are TRBV28 and TRBJ1-2; 7 nucleotides align to TRBD1. This CDR3 contains 13 residues. Germline lookup yields CDR1 MDHEN and CDR2 SYDVKM. The junction had 1 base not matched to a gene; V was cut back by 2 bases and J by 4 bases. Here the CDR3 DNA reads TGTGCCAGCAGTTTAGGACAGGTCTATGGCTACACCTTC. Translated, it gives CASSLGQVYGYTF.

The sample holds a few counts of this clone. This sequence joins TRBV2 and TRBJ2-7, with 16 bases identical to TRBD2. V gave up 6 bases and J gave up 9 bases; unmatched junction bases: 2. CDR1 SNHLY and CDR2 FYNNEI come from the germline V gene. The CDR3 contains 13 residues. The CDR3 reads CASSGTSGRAQYF. The CDR3 bases are TGTGCCAGCAGCGGGACTAGCGGGAGGGCGCAGTACTTC.

V usage is TRBV6-6 and J usage is TRBJ1-1; D possibly corresponds to TRBD1 (5 bases). Germline V gives CDR1 MNHNY, CDR2 SVGAGI (reference sequence). The CDR3 consists of 14 residues. The ends were cut back, 6 bases at V and 13 bases at J, with 24 bases in the middle. The CDR3 DNA follows: TGTGCCAGCAGGCTCCCCGGGCAGGGAGAAAAAGGTTTCTTT. Amino acid sequence: CASRLPGQGEKGFF.

The J gene is TRBJ2-7, the V gene TRBV4-1; D call uncertain. CDR3 length: 14 amino acids. Germline V gene sequence: CDR1 MGHRA, CDR2 YSYEKL. Trimming took 3 bases from V and 2 from J, leaving 11 bases between them. DNA for the CDR3: TGCGCCAGCAGCCATATGGCTAGTACCTACGAGCAGTACTTC. Protein: CASSHMASTYEQYF.

This chain links TRBV9 with TRBJ1-1; 10 nucleotides agree with TRBD1. CDR3 size: 17 residues. Trimming took 3 bases from V and 1 from J; bases not matched to a gene: 9. Germline V gene lookup returns CDR1 SGDLS and CDR2 YYNGEE. For the CDR3, the DNA is TGTGCCAGCAGCGCCTTCCCTCGGGACAGGGGGAACACTGAAGCTTTCTTT. Translation gives CASSAFPRDRGNTEAFF.

This chain connects TRBV7-6 to TRBJ1-4; weak D call: TRBD1 (5 bases). The V gene lost 5 bases and the J gene lost 7 bases, with 17 bases spanning the gap. CDR1 is SGHVS and CDR2 is FNYEAQ in the germline V gene. This CDR3 region has 15 residues. For the CDR3, the DNA is TGTGCCAGCAGCCGAAATACCAGGGAATTTGAAAAACTGTTTTTT. Its translation: CASSRNTREFEKLFF.

This clone appeared many times. V usage is TRBV4-3 and J usage is TRBJ1-4; D call uncertain. V shed 3 bases and J shed 8 bases, with 7 bases lying between them. The CDR3 spans 12 residues. Germline V gene lookup returns CDR1 LGHNA and CDR2 YSLEER. CDR3 DNA: TGCGCCAGCAGCCACCGGAACGAAAAACTGTTTTTT. This sequence encodes CASSHRNEKLFF.

DNA of the CDR3: TGTGCCAGTAGTCCCCGGGTGCGGAATGAGCAGTTCTTC. Its protein is CASSPRVRNEQFF. The chain is built from TRBV19 and TRBJ2-1; the D is unclear. Trimming removed 5 bases at V and 7 bases at J, with 12 bases between. Germline V CDR1 and CDR2: LNHDA, SQIVND (reference sequence). The CDR3 is 13 amino acids.

The chain carries TRBV5-4 and TRBJ2-5; TRBD2 agrees at 12 bases. Germline CDR1 and CDR2: SGHNT and YYREEE (reference sequence). CDR3 size: 16 residues. The ends lost 0 bases at V and 4 bases at J; junction bases unmatched: 4. CDR3 coding DNA: TGTGCCAGCAGCTTGGGCCGACTAGCGGGAGCAGAGACCCAGTACTTC. This gives the protein CASSLGRLAGAETQYF.

Note on this clone: Other DNA sequences from this sample encode an identical CDR3 as well. The V and J genes are TRBV9 and TRBJ2-3, with unresolved D. Trimming cost V 0 bases and J 1 base, with 3 bases left between them. Per germline, CDR1 SGDLS and CDR2 YYNGEE. The CDR3 contains 13 residues. The CDR3 coding sequence is TGTGCCAGCAGCGTAGGCGGCACAGATACGCAGTATTTT. Translating it yields CASSVGGTDTQYF.

CDR3 residues: CASSLQLQGDRYGYTF. Here the CDR3 DNA reads TGTGCCAGCAGCTTACAGCTACAGGGAGACCGCTATGGCTACACCTTC. J is TRBJ1-2 and V is TRBV7-2; TRBD1 might be the D (6 bases). V dropped 2 bases and J dropped 4 bases, with 17 bases sitting between them. Germline CDR1 is SGHTA and CDR2 is FQGNSA. This CDR3 contains 16 residues.

The J gene is TRBJ2-2, the V gene TRBV7-9; no definite D call. The V and J ends lost 5 bases and 6 bases respectively, with 13 bases between them. Germline CDR1 reads SEHNR; CDR2 reads FQNEAQ (reference sequence). The CDR3 has 14 amino acids. The CDR3 reads CASSRAVLAGELFF. CDR3 DNA: TGTGCCAGCAGCAGGGCGGTTTTGGCCGGGGAGCTGTTTTTT. Together with reference TRBV7-9 and TRBJ2-2, the CDR3 gives the full variable domain: DTGVSQNPRHKITKRGQNVTFRCDPISEHNRLYWYRQTLGQGPEFLTYFQNEAQLEKSRLLSDRFSAERPKGSFSTLEIQRTEQGDSAMYLCASSRAVLAGELFFGEGSRLTVL.

This clone occurred a few times. The chain recombines TRBV6-1 with TRBJ2-2, with no clear D. This CDR3 spans 14 amino acids. Germline loops: CDR1 MNHNS, CDR2 SASEGT. Trimming cost V 4 bases and J 1 base, with 7 bases left between them. CDR3 protein: CASSAYMNTGELFF. The CDR3, as DNA: TGTGCCAGCAGTGCCTACATGAACACCGGGGAGCTGTTTTTT.

This chain links TRBV2 with TRBJ2-7, with TRBD2 matching 7 bases. Germline trimming cut 8 bases from V and 6 bases from J; bases unmatched to any gene: 7. The CDR3 runs 12 residues. Germline-derived CDR1 and CDR2 are SNHLY and FYNNEI. The CDR3 reads CASRLASFEQYF. The CDR3 DNA is TGTGCCAGCCGACTAGCTTCTTTCGAGCAGTACTTC.

This rearrangement joins TRBV7-9 to TRBJ2-7, with 10 bases that match TRBD2. J was trimmed by 7 bases and V by 2 bases; bases with no gene match: 14. Per germline, CDR1 SEHNR and CDR2 FQNEAQ (reference sequence). CDR3 length: 17 amino acids. CDR3 in amino acids: CASSLKGLADQRGEQYF. Here the CDR3 DNA reads TGTGCCAGCAGCTTAAAAGGACTAGCGGACCAACGGGGTGAGCAGTACTTC.

Details on this clone: One end of the junction is discordant with germline, which a read error may explain. The CDR3 sequence is CAISRTGSSGANVLTF. In DNA, the CDR3 is TGTGCCATCAGTCGGACCGGTAGCTCTGGGGCCAACGTCCTGACTTTC. The V gene is TRBV28, the J gene TRBJ2-6; D gene uncertain. This CDR3 is built from 16 residues. Germline V gene lookup returns CDR1 MDHEN and CDR2 SYDVKM. Combining the CDR3 with reference TRBV28 and TRBJ2-6 gives the whole variable domain DVKVTQSSRYLVKRTGEKVFLECVQDMDHENMFWYRQDPGLGLRLIYFSYDVKMKEKGDIPEGYSVSREKKERFSLILESASTNQTSMYLCAISRTGSSGANVLTFGAGSRLTVL.